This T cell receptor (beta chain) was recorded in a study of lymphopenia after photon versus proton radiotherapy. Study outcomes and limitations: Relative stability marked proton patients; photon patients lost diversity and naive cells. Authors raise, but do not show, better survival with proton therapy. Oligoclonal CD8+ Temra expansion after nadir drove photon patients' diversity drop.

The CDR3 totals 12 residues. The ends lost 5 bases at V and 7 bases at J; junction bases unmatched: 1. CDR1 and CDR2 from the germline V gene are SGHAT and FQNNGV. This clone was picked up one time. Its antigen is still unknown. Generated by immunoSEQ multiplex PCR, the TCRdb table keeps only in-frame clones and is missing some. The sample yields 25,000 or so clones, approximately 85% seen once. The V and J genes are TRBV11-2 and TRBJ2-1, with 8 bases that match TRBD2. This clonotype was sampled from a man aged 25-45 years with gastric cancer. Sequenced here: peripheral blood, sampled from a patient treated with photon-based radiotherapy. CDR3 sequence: CASSPSGNEQFF. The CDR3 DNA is TGTGCCAGCAGCCCTAGCGGGAATGAGCAGTTCTTC.